This TCR beta chain emerged from a study of cytomegalovirus exposure and HLA in healthy donors. The germline V and J ends were trimmed by 0 bases and 4 bases, with 16 bases remaining between them. This CDR3 is 16 amino acids long. Germline-derived CDR1 and CDR2 are SGHRS and YFSETQ. Some clones are missing from TCRdb's copy, which holds only in-frame ones; the method was immunoSEQ multiplex PCR. The sample includes fewer than 250,000 clones, about nine tenths of them seen just once. This sequence originates from a woman aged 18 to 35 in good health and CMV-seropositive. This chain uses TRBV5-1 with TRBJ1-2; a weak D match, TRBD1 (5 bases). The sample was PBMCs. The CDR3 region has the DNA TGCGCCAGCAGCTTGGTAGTCGGCAGTCAGGGCTATGGCTACACCTTC. Residues: CASSLVVGSQGYGYTF.